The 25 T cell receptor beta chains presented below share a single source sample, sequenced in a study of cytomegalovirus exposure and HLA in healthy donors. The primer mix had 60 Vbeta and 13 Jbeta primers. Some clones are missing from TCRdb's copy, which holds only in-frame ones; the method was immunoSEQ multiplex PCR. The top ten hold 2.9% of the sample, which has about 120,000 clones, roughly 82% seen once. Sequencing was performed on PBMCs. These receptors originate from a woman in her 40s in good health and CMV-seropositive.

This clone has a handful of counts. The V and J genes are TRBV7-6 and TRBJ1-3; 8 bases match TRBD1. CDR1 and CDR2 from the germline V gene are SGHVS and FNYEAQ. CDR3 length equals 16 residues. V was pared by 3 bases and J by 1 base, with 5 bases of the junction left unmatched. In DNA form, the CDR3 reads TGTGCCAGCAGCTTTGGACAGGGAGGATCTGGAAACACCATATATTTT. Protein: CASSFGQGGSGNTIYF.

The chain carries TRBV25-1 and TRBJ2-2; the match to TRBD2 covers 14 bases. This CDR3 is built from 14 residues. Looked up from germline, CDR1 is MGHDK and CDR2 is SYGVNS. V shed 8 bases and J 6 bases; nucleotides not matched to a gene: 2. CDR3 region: CASETSGRAGELFF. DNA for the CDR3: TGTGCCAGCGAGACTAGCGGGAGGGCCGGGGAGCTGTTTTTT.

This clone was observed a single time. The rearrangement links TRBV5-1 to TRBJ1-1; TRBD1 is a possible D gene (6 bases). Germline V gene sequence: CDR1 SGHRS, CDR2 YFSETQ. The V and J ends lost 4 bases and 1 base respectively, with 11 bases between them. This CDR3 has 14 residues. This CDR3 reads CASSGGQPNTEAFF. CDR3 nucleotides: TGCGCCAGCAGCGGCGGACAGCCGAACACTGAAGCTTTCTTT.

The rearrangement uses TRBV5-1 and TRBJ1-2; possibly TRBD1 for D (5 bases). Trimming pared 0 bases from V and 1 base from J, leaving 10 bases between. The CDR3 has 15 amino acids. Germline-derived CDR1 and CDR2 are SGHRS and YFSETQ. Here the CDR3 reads CASSLDPGGNYGYTF. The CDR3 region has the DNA TGCGCCAGCAGCTTGGACCCGGGGGGTAACTATGGCTACACCTTC. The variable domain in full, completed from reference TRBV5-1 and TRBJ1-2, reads KAGVTQTPRYLIKTRGQQVTLSCSPISGHRSVSWYQQTPGQGLQFLFEYFSETQRNKGNFPGRFSGRQFSNSRSEMNVSTLELGDSALYLCASSLDPGGNYGYTFGSGTRLTVV.

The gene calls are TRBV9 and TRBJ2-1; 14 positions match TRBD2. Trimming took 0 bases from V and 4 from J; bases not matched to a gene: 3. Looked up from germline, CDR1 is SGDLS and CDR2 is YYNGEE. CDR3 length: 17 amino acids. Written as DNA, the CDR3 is TGTGCCAGCAGCGTAGGACTAGCGGGGGGGCGGTACAATGAGCAGTTCTTC. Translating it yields CASSVGLAGGRYNEQFF. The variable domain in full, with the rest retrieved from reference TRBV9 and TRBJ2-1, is DSGVTQTPKHLITATGQRVTLRCSPRSGDLSVYWYQQSLDQGLQFLIQYYNGEERAKGNILERFSAQQFPDLHSELNLSSLELGDSALYFCASSVGLAGGRYNEQFFGPGTRLTVL.

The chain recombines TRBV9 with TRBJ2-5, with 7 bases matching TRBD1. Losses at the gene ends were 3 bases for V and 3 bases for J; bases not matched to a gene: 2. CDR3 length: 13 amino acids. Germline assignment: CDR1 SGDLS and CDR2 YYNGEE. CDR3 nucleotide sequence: TGTGCCAGCAGCGGCGGACAGGAAGAGACCCAGTACTTC. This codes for CASSGGQEETQYF.

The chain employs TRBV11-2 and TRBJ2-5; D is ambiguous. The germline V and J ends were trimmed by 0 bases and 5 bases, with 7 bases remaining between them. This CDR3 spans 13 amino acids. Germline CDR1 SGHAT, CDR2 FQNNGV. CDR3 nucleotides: TGTGCCAGCAGCTTAGAGAATCGGGAGACCCAGTACTTC. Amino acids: CASSLENRETQYF. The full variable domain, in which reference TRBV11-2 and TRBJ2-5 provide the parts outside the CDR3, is EAGVAQSPRYKIIEKRQSVAFWCNPISGHATLYWYQQILGQGPKLLIQFQNNGVVDDSQLPKDRFSAERLKGVDSTLKIQPAKLEDSAVYLCASSLENRETQYFGPGTRLLVL.

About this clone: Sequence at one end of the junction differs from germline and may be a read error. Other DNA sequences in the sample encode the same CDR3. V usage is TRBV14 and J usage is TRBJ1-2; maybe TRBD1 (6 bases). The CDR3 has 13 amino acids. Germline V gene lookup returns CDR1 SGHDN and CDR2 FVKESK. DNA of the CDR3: TGTGCCAGTAGCCATACAGGGAACTATGGCTACACCTTC. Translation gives CASSHTGNYGYTF.

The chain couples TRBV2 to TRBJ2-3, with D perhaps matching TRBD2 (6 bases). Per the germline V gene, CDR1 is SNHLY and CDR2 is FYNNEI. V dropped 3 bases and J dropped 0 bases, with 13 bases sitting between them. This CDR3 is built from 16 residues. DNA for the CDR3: TGTGCCAGCAGTGAGTGGCGGGGTACTAGCACAGATACGCAGTATTTT. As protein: CASSEWRGTSTDTQYF.

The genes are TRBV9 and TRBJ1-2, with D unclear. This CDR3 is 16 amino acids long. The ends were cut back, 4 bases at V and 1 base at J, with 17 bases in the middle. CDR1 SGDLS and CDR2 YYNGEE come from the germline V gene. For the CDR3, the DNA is TGTGCCAGCAGCCCTGCAACTAGGACGGTTAACTATGGCTACACCTTC. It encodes CASSPATRTVNYGYTF. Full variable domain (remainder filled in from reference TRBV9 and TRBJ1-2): DSGVTQTPKHLITATGQRVTLRCSPRSGDLSVYWYQQSLDQGLQFLIQYYNGEERAKGNILERFSAQQFPDLHSELNLSSLELGDSALYFCASSPATRTVNYGYTFGSGTRLTVV.

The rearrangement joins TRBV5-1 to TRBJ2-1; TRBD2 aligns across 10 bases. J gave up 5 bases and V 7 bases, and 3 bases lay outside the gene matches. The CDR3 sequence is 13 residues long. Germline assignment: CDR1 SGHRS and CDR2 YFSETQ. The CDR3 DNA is TGCGCCAGCCAGCGGGGGGGCAACAATGAGCAGTTCTTC. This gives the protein CASQRGGNNEQFF.

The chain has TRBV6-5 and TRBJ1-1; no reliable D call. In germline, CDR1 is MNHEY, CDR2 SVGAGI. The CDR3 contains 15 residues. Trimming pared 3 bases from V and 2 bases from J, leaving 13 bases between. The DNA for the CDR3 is TGTGCCAGCAGTTATAACGGACTCCTAAACACTGAAGCTTTCTTT. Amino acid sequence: CASSYNGLLNTEAFF.

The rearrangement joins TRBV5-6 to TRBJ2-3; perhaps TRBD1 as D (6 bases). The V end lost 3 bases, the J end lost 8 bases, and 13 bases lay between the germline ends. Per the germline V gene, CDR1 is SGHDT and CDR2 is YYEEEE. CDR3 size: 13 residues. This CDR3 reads CASSSTGSGTQYF. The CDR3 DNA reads TGTGCCAGCAGCTCTACAGGGTCAGGTACGCAGTATTTT.

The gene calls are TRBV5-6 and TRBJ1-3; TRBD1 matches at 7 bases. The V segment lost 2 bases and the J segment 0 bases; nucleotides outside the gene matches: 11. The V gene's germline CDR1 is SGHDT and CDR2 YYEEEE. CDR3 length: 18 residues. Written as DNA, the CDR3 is TGTGCCAGCAGCTTCATCCCAACAGCAGGGGGCTCTGGAAACACCATATATTTT. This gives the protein CASSFIPTAGGSGNTIYF. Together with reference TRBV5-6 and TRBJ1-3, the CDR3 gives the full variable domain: DAGVTQSPTHLIKTRGQQVTLRCSPKSGHDTVSWYQQALGQGPQFIFQYYEEEERQRGNFPDRFSGHQFPNYSSELNVNALLLGDSALYLCASSFIPTAGGSGNTIYFGEGSWLTVV.

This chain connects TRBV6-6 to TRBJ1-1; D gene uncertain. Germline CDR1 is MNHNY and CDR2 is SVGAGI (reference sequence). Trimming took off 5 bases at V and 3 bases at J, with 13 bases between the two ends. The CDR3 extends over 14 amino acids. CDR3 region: CASSRSGGDTEAFF. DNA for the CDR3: TGTGCCAGCAGTAGATCCGGCGGGGACACTGAAGCTTTCTTT.

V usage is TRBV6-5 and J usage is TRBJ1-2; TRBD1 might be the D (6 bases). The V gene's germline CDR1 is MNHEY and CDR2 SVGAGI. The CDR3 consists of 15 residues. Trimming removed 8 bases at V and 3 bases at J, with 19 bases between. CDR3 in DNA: TGTGCCAGCTCCCTGAACAGGGTTCGGGACTATGGCTACACCTTC. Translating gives CASSLNRVRDYGYTF.

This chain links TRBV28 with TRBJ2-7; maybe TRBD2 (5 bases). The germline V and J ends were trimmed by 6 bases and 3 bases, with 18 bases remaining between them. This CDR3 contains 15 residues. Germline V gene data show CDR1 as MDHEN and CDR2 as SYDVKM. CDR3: CASREGAGLNYEQYF. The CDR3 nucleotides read TGTGCCAGCAGGGAAGGAGCAGGACTTAACTACGAGCAGTACTTC.

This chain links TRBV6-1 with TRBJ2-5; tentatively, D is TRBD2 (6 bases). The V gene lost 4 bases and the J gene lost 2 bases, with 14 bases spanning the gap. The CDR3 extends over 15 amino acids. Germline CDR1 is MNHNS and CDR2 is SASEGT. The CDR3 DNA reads TGTGCCAGCAGTGCCCTGGCAGGGAGGCAAGAGACCCAGTACTTC. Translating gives CASSALAGRQETQYF.

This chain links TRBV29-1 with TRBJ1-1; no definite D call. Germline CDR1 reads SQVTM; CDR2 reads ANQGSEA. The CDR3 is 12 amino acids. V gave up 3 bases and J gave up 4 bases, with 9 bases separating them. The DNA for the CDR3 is TGCAGCGTTGACGGCGGGTTCACTGAAGCTTTCTTT. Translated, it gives CSVDGGFTEAFF.

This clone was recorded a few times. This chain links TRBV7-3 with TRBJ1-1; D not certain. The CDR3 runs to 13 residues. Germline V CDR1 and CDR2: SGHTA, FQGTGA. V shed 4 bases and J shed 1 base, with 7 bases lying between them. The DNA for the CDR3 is TGTGCCAGCAGCTCTTACACGAACACTGAAGCTTTCTTT. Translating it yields CASSSYTNTEAFF.

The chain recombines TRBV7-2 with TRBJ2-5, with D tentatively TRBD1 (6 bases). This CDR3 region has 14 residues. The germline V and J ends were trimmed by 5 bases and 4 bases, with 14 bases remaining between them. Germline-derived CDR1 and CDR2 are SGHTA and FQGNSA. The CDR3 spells CASSEWTAPETQYF. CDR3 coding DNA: TGTGCCAGCAGCGAATGGACAGCGCCAGAGACCCAGTACTTC.

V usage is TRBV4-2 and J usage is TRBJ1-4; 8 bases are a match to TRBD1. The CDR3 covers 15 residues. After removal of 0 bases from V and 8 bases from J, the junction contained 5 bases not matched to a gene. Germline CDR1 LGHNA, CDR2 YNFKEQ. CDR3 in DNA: TGTGCCAGCAGCCAAGACCAGGGGGCTTACGAAAAACTGTTTTTT. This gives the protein CASSQDQGAYEKLFF.

CDR3: CASSYFTGTGDYGYTF. DNA for the CDR3: TGTGCCAGCAGTTATTTTACCGGGACAGGGGACTATGGCTACACCTTC. The genes are TRBV6-5 and TRBJ1-2; 10 bases map to TRBD1. The CDR3 consists of 16 residues. CDR1 and CDR2 (germline): MNHEY, SVGAGI. J gave up 3 bases and V 3 bases, and 7 bases lay outside the gene matches.

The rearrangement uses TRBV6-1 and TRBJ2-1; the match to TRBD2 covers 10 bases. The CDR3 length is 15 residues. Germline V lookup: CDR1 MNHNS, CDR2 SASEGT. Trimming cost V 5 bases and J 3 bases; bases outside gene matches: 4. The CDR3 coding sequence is TGTGCCAGCAGTCCAGGACTAGCGGACTACAATGAGCAGTTCTTC. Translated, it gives CASSPGLADYNEQFF.

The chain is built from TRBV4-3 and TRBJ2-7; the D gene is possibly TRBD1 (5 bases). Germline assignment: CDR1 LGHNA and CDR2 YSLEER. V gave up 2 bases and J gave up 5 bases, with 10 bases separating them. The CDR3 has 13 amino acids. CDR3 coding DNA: TGCGCCAGCAGCCAACAACAGGCCCACGAGCAGTACTTC. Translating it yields CASSQQQAHEQYF.